A single sample is the source of the 25 T cell receptor beta chains below, sequenced in a study of OX40 agonist ivuxolimab in advanced cancers. Produced via immunoSEQ multiplex PCR; TCRdb's table is partial and in-frame only. The table includes about 71,000 clones, around 86% detected once. Source: CD4+ or CD8+ T cells sorted from blood, taken in a trial of the OX40 agonist ivuxolimab. Every receptor here comes from an adult with an advanced solid tumor such as melanoma, head and neck, liver or kidney cancer.

The chain employs TRBV7-2 and TRBJ2-5; possibly TRBD2 for D (5 bases). The CDR3 contains 14 residues. The V and J ends lost 1 base and 6 bases respectively, with 12 bases between them. Per germline, CDR1 SGHTA and CDR2 FQGNSA. The CDR3 here is CASSLVVLGKTQYF. The DNA for the CDR3 is TGTGCCAGCAGCTTAGTAGTACTAGGAAAGACCCAGTACTTC.

The V and J genes are TRBV7-2 and TRBJ2-1; D call uncertain. The CDR3 loop spans 13 amino acids. Germline V gene sequence: CDR1 SGHTA, CDR2 FQGNSA. With 4 bases removed from V and 7 bases from J, the gap between germline ends came to 11 bases. CDR3 protein: CASSSRPGNEQFF. The CDR3 coding sequence is TGTGCCAGCAGCTCACGACCCGGGAATGAGCAGTTCTTC.

The V call is TRBV15, the J call TRBJ2-1, with D possibly TRBD2 on 6 matching bases. With 0 bases removed from V and 10 bases from J, the gap between germline ends came to 13 bases. The CDR3 has 14 amino acids. Germline V gene sequence: CDR1 LNHNV, CDR2 YYDKDF (reference sequence). The CDR3 spells CATSRDGVEGEQFF. Written as DNA, the CDR3 is TGTGCCACCAGCAGAGATGGGGTGGAGGGGGAGCAGTTCTTC.

V usage is TRBV15 and J usage is TRBJ2-5; 11 nucleotides line up with TRBD2. The V gene end was trimmed by 0 bases and the J gene end by 4 bases; junction bases not matched to a gene: 10. Germline CDR1 LNHNV, CDR2 YYDKDF (reference sequence). There are 18 residues in the CDR3. The CDR3 region has the DNA TGTGCCACCAGCAGAGAGTTAGCGGGAGGGCTAATCGGAGAGACCCAGTACTTC. The encoded protein is CATSRELAGGLIGETQYF. Combining the CDR3 with reference TRBV15 and TRBJ2-5 gives the whole variable domain DAMVIQNPRYQVTQFGKPVTLSCSQTLNHNVMYWYQQKSSQAPKLLFHYYDKDFNNEADTPDNFQSRRPNTSFCFLDIRSPGLGDTAMYLCATSRELAGGLIGETQYFGPGTRLLVL.

The rearrangement joins TRBV9 to TRBJ2-2; tentatively, D is TRBD1 (5 bases). From germline, CDR1 is SGDLS and CDR2 YYNGEE. The CDR3 is 15 residues long. The ends were cut back, 2 bases at V and 3 bases at J, with 11 bases in the middle. The CDR3 loop reads CASSVNPGHTGELFF. CDR3 DNA: TGTGCCAGCAGCGTCAATCCAGGGCACACCGGGGAGCTGTTTTTT.

This chain links TRBV6-5 with TRBJ2-4; D is uncertain. This CDR3 is 15 amino acids long. Germline loops: CDR1 MNHEY, CDR2 SVGAGI. The ends were cut back, 6 bases at V and 8 bases at J, with 20 bases in the middle. Here the CDR3 DNA reads TGTGCCAGCAGCCCCCTGGGGTCTTCGGCAGACATTCAGTACTTC. Encoded protein: CASSPLGSSADIQYF.

V and J are TRBV5-4 and TRBJ1-2; perhaps TRBD1 as D (5 bases). CDR3 size: 16 residues. V was clipped by 0 bases and J by 4 bases, with 16 bases between them. Germline CDR1 and CDR2: SGHNT and YYREEE (reference sequence). The CDR3 coding sequence is TGTGCCAGCAGCTTGGGGGGTCAGGGAATCCTCTATGGCTACACCTTC. Its protein is CASSLGGQGILYGYTF.

This sequence joins TRBV19 and TRBJ1-5; D not resolved. CDR1 is LNHDA, CDR2 SQIVND, per germline (reference sequence). The CDR3 contains 14 residues. Deletions cut 3 bases from V and 3 bases from J, with 9 bases between. The CDR3 region is CASSINRNNQPQHF. In nucleotides, the CDR3 is TGTGCCAGTAGTATCAACAGAAACAATCAGCCCCAGCATTTT.

The chain recombines TRBV28 with TRBJ2-3; 7 nucleotides match TRBD2. Unmatched junction bases numbered 2, after V lost 6 bases and J lost 5 bases. Germline V CDR1 and CDR2: MDHEN, SYDVKM. This CDR3 is built from 12 residues. In DNA, the CDR3 is TGTGCCAGCAGGACGGGAGGAGATACGCAGTATTTT. Residues: CASRTGGDTQYF.

This chain links TRBV7-9 with TRBJ2-3; TRBD1 might be the D (5 bases). From germline, CDR1 is SEHNR and CDR2 FQNEAQ (reference sequence). Trimming took 1 base from V and 2 from J, leaving 13 bases between them. The CDR3 contains 16 residues. This CDR3 is CASSLGRQGYTDTQYF. DNA for the CDR3: TGTGCCAGCAGCTTAGGGCGCCAGGGCTACACAGATACGCAGTATTTT.

This rearrangement joins TRBV15 to TRBJ2-1; no firm D call. Germline-derived CDR1 and CDR2 are LNHNV and YYDKDF (reference sequence). The V end was cut by 5 bases, the J end by 2 bases, with 19 bases between. CDR3 size: 17 residues. CDR3 loop: CATSLELGPAAYNEQFF. CDR3 in DNA: TGTGCCACCAGCCTAGAGTTGGGCCCGGCCGCCTACAATGAGCAGTTCTTC.

The chain combines TRBV6-6 with TRBJ2-7; D remains ambiguous. Germline loops: CDR1 MNHNY, CDR2 SVGAGI (reference sequence). The CDR3 covers 13 residues. V lost 6 bases and J lost 0, with 9 bases in between. CDR3 coding DNA: TGTGCCAGCAGGGCCTTCGCCTCCTACGAGCAGTACTTC. This encodes CASRAFASYEQYF.

The chain uses TRBV15 and TRBJ2-3; D possibly matches TRBD1 or TRBD2 (5 bases each). The germline CDR1 and CDR2 sequences are LNHNV and YYDKDF (reference sequence). This CDR3 has 14 residues. V was shortened by 1 base and J by 2 bases, with 7 bases between the two germline ends. The chain's CDR3 is CATSRGGITDTQYF. For the CDR3, the DNA is TGTGCCACCAGCAGAGGGGGGATCACAGATACGCAGTATTTT.

This clone was recorded a few times. This rearrangement joins TRBV5-5 to TRBJ1-4; D uncertain. Germline loops: CDR1 SGHKS, CDR2 YYEKEE (reference sequence). This CDR3 contains 15 residues. V was cut by 3 bases and J by 4 bases, with 13 bases left in between. The CDR3 DNA sequence: TGTGCCAGCAGCTCGGCGACGGCCGGTAATGAAAAACTGTTTTTT. It encodes CASSSATAGNEKLFF.

This chain connects TRBV23-1 to TRBJ2-3; possibly TRBD1 for D (5 bases). TRBV23-1 is reported as an ORF; its role is uncertain. The CDR3 length is 16 residues. V was trimmed by 0 bases and J by 0 bases, leaving 10 bases between them. CDR3 loop: CASSQSEQGSTDTQYF. In DNA form, the CDR3 reads TGCGCCAGCAGTCAATCGGAGCAGGGTAGCACAGATACGCAGTATTTT.

This clone has just one count. The genes are TRBV10-1 and TRBJ1-3; 8 nucleotides agree with TRBD1. CDR3 length equals 16 residues. The ends lost 0 bases at V and 2 bases at J; junction bases unmatched: 3. Looked up from germline, CDR1 is WNHNN and CDR2 is SYGVQD (reference sequence). DNA for the CDR3: TGCGCCAGCAGTGAGTCTGGCAGGGGGCCTGGAAACACCATATATTTT. Translating gives CASSESGRGPGNTIYF.

The gene calls are TRBV6-5 and TRBJ2-7; 9 bases fit TRBD2. The CDR3 spans 15 residues. After removal of 1 base from V and 6 bases from J, the junction contained 7 bases not matched to a gene. Germline V gene sequence: CDR1 MNHEY, CDR2 SVGAGI. The CDR3 coding sequence is TGTGCCAGCAGTTACTATGCTAGCGGGGTAGGCGAGCAGTACTTC. Its translation is CASSYYASGVGEQYF.

V is TRBV2 and J is TRBJ2-3; D perhaps matches TRBD2 (6 bases). Deletions cut 6 bases from V and 4 bases from J, with 14 bases between. CDR3 length: 14 residues. Germline V CDR1 and CDR2: SNHLY, FYNNEI. The CDR3 sequence is CASSGGRVPDTQYF. CDR3 in DNA: TGTGCCAGCAGCGGGGGTAGGGTTCCAGATACGCAGTATTTT.

The chain is built from TRBV10-3 and TRBJ1-2; 7 positions agree with TRBD1. This CDR3 has 13 amino acids. With V trimmed by 3 bases and J by 6 bases, 4 bases remained unmatched. Germline loops: CDR1 ENHRY, CDR2 SYGVKD. The CDR3: CAISEGQGDGYTF. Written as DNA, the CDR3 is TGTGCCATCAGTGAAGGGCAGGGGGATGGCTACACCTTC.

The chain links TRBV20-1 to TRBJ2-1; D is unresolved. The CDR3 loop spans 10 amino acids. Germline loops: CDR1 DFQATT, CDR2 SNEGSKA (reference sequence). Trimming took 4 bases from V and 7 from J, leaving 5 bases between them. CDR3 sequence (DNA): TGCAGTGCTATTAGAAATGAGCAGTTCTTC. Its protein product is CSAIRNEQFF.

This clone was seen a handful of times. This chain connects TRBV5-1 to TRBJ2-1, with 7 bases fitting TRBD2. V shed 4 bases and J 6 bases; nucleotides not matched to a gene: 10. CDR1 SGHRS and CDR2 YFSETQ come from the germline V gene. CDR3 length: 15 residues. DNA of the CDR3: TGCGCCAGCAGCCTCCCTAGAAGCGGGGTCAATGAGCAGTTCTTC. Amino acids: CASSLPRSGVNEQFF.

This CDR3 reads CASSYSGGGKNEQFF. In nucleotides, the CDR3 is TGTGCCAGCAGTTACTCAGGCGGTGGTAAAAATGAGCAGTTCTTC. This chain connects TRBV6-6 to TRBJ2-1; D is ambiguous. With 0 bases removed from V and 7 bases from J, the gap between germline ends came to 13 bases. Germline V gene sequence: CDR1 MNHNY, CDR2 SVGAGI (reference sequence). The CDR3 consists of 15 residues.

This clone was detected a few times. The V and J genes are TRBV10-3 and TRBJ1-5; the match to TRBD1 covers 7 bases. The CDR3 contains 14 residues. Germline CDR1 ENHRY, CDR2 SYGVKD. The junction had 3 bases not matched to a gene; V was cut back by 4 bases and J by 3 bases. The CDR3 DNA sequence: TGTGCCATCAGTGTACAGGGGCCCAATCAGCCCCAGCATTTT. Its translation: CAISVQGPNQPQHF.

J is TRBJ2-5 and V is TRBV7-8; TRBD1 matches 9 bases. The trim removed 3 bases at V and 5 bases at J, leaving 10 bases unmatched. CDR3 length: 16 residues. The V gene's germline CDR1 is SGHVS and CDR2 FQNEAQ. In nucleotides, the CDR3 is TGTGCCAGCAGCTTGCAACCGGGACAGGGACGGGAGACCCAGTACTTC. Protein sequence: CASSLQPGQGRETQYF.

J is TRBJ1-4 and V is TRBV5-8, with 10 nucleotides matching TRBD1. With V trimmed by 3 bases and J by 5 bases, 7 bases remained unmatched. The CDR3 contains 16 residues. The V gene's germline CDR1 is SGHTS and CDR2 YDEGEE. CDR3 sequence reads: CASSYNLGQGNEKLFF. In DNA form, the CDR3 reads TGTGCCAGCAGCTATAACCTGGGACAGGGGAATGAAAAACTGTTTTTT.